This T cell receptor beta chain was observed in a study of T cell changes during pregnancy in multiple sclerosis. Libraries were prepared by immunoSEQ multiplex PCR; TCRdb keeps only in-frame clonotypes and omits some of them. The table lists around 57,000 clones, approximately 91% of them singletons. The receptor was derived from a female donor with multiple sclerosis, enrolled in a pregnancy study. The starting material was peripheral blood, obtained in the second trimester of pregnancy.

CDR3 nucleotides: TGTGCCAGCTACCTCGACAGAAATCCTGGAAACACCATATATTTT. Encoded protein: CASYLDRNPGNTIYF. The chain carries TRBV2 and TRBJ1-3; D is possibly TRBD1 (5 bases). The CDR3 contains 15 residues. Germline V gives CDR1 SNHLY, CDR2 FYNNEI. The V and J ends lost 8 bases and 2 bases respectively, with 16 bases between them.